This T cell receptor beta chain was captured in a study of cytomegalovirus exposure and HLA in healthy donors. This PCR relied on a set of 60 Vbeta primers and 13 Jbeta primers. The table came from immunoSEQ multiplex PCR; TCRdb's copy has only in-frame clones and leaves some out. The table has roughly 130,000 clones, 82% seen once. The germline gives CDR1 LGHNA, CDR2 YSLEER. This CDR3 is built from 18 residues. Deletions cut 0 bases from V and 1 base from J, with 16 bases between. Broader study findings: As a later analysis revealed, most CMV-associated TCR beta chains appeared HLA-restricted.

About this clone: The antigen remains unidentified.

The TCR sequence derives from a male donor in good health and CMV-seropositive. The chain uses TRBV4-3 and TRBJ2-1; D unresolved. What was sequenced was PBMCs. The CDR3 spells CASSQERILQLSYNEQFF. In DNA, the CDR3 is TGCGCCAGCAGCCAAGAGCGGATCCTTCAATTATCCTACAATGAGCAGTTCTTC.